The 4 T cell receptor beta chains in this list originate from one sample, sequenced in a study of T cell repertoires in cytomegalovirus infection. TCRdb independently ran MiXCR on the reads; one entry per CDR3 protein. The repertoire holds hundreds of thousands of distinct CDR3 sequences, with 20% to 25% as singletons. The sample was CD8+ T cells from PBMCs. These TCRs come from a human donor in good health (CMV status not recorded). Some clones in this sample may be carry-over from other donors' samples.

The chain joins TRBV7-3 to TRBJ1-1; D uncertain. V was pared by 3 bases and J by 1 base, with 15 bases between. Germline V gene data show CDR1 as SGHTA and CDR2 as FQGTGA. This CDR3 is 16 amino acids long. The CDR3 is CASSFTRLRKNTEAFF. The CDR3 DNA reads as TGTGCCAGCAGCTTTACCAGGCTACGAAAGAACACTGAAGCTTTCTTT.

This clonotype was seen at least ten times. Given a far larger clone just one base away, this is likely a sequencing read error. V is TRBV19 and J is TRBJ1-1; D unclear. The V and J ends lost 9 bases and 1 base respectively, with 9 bases between them. The length of the CDR3 is 12 residues. Germline V gives CDR1 LNHDA, CDR2 SQIVND (reference sequence). CDR3 nucleotide sequence: TGTGCCAGCATCTTGGGGAACACTGAAGCTTTCTTT. It encodes CASILGNTEAFF.

This clonotype was observed a handful of times. The V and J genes are TRBV20-1 and TRBJ1-1, with 7 nucleotides matching TRBD1. The CDR3 is made up of 14 amino acids. With 1 base clipped from V and 10 bases from J, the junction kept 12 bases outside the gene matches. Germline assignment: CDR1 DFQATT and CDR2 SNEGSKA (reference sequence). CDR3 nucleotides: TGCAGTGCTAGAGGAGGGGACCCGGGACAGCTAGCTTTCTTT. Residues: CSARGGDPGQLAFF.

The chain has TRBV19 and TRBJ1-2; tentatively, D is TRBD1 (6 bases). Germline CDR1 is LNHDA and CDR2 is SQIVND (reference sequence). There are 14 residues in the CDR3. The V end lost 5 bases, the J end lost 2 bases, and 12 bases lay between the germline ends. In nucleotides, the CDR3 is TGTGCCAGTAGTCTTTGGACAGCGAACTATGGCTACACCTTC. Its translation: CASSLWTANYGYTF. Full variable domain (missing parts from reference TRBV19 and TRBJ1-2): DGGITQSPKYLFRKEGQNVTLSCEQNLNHDAMYWYRQDPGQGLRLIYYSQIVNDFQKGDIAEGYSVSREKKESFPLTVTSAQKNPTAFYLCASSLWTANYGYTFGSGTRLTVV.